Below are 13 T cell receptor beta chains sequenced from a single sample in a study of CD8+ T cells in alopecia areata. Investigators isolated RNA and reverse transcribed it into cDNA to act as the sequencing template. Sequencing was performed with immunoSEQ multiplex PCR; in TCRdb, only in-frame clones are kept and a portion is missing. The table has 150,000 to 200,000 clones, 59% seen once. The sample in question was CD4+ T cells sorted from blood, obtained at week 0. These receptors came from a human donor with alopecia areata.

This clone appeared a few times. This chain connects TRBV29-1 to TRBJ2-3; the D is unclear. Germline CDR1 is SQVTM and CDR2 is ANQGSEA. The CDR3 contains 12 residues. The ends were cut back, 7 bases at V and 4 bases at J, with 12 bases in the middle. CDR3 DNA: TGCAGCGGCCGTCGAGTTCCAGATACGCAGTATTTT. Its translation: CSGRRVPDTQYF.

This clone appeared a few times. V is TRBV10-3 and J is TRBJ2-1; D gene ambiguous. CDR1 is ENHRY and CDR2 is SYGVKD in the germline V gene. V was shortened by 3 bases and J by 10 bases, with 7 bases between the two germline ends. This CDR3 has 11 residues. The CDR3 region has the DNA TGTGCCATCAGTGAACTCACCGAGCAGTTCTTC. Amino acids: CAISELTEQFF.

The gene calls are TRBV18 and TRBJ1-2, with a weak D call TRBD1 (5 bases). Trimming left V 3 bases short and J 4 bases short, with 15 bases between. From germline, CDR1 is KGHSH and CDR2 LQKENI. The CDR3 totals 15 residues. CDR3 nucleotides: TGTGCCAGCTCACCTGGGGGGGTGTCAGTCTATGGCTACACCTTC. Its translation is CASSPGGVSVYGYTF. The variable domain in full, completed from reference TRBV18 and TRBJ1-2, reads NAGVMQNPRHLVRRRGQEARLRCSPMKGHSHVYWYRQLPEEGLKFMVYLQKENIIDESGMPKERFSAEFPKEGPSILRIQQVVRGDSAAYFCASSPGGVSVYGYTFGSGTRLTVV.

The chain is built from TRBV6-5 and TRBJ2-7, with no clear D. In germline, CDR1 is MNHEY, CDR2 SVGAGI. This CDR3 has 14 residues. The ends were cut back, 7 bases at V and 3 bases at J, with 16 bases in the middle. Here the CDR3 reads CASTNLGVYYEQYF. DNA of the CDR3: TGTGCCAGCACCAACCTAGGCGTTTACTACGAGCAGTACTTC.

This chain joins TRBV2 and TRBJ1-5; the D is unclear. From germline, CDR1 is SNHLY and CDR2 FYNNEI. This CDR3 has 15 amino acids. Trimming removed 1 base at V and 6 bases at J, with 13 bases between. The DNA of the CDR3 is TGTGCCAGCAGTGAAGTTCCAGGCAGAGCTCAGCCCCAGCATTTT. Its protein is CASSEVPGRAQPQHF. Using reference TRBV2 and TRBJ1-5 for the parts outside the CDR3, the full variable domain is EPEVTQTPSHQVTQMGQEVILRCVPISNHLYFYWYRQILGQKVEFLVSFYNNEISEKSEIFDDQFSVERPDGSNFTLKIRSTKLEDSAMYFCASSEVPGRAQPQHFGDGTRLSIL.

The DNA of the CDR3 is TGCAGCTCAGACGACAGAGCTAACTATGGCTACACCTTC. It encodes CSSDDRANYGYTF. This chain joins TRBV29-1 and TRBJ1-2; maybe TRBD1 (5 bases). The V gene lost 8 bases and the J gene lost 0 bases, with 13 bases spanning the gap. The CDR3 sequence is 13 residues long. From germline, CDR1 is SQVTM and CDR2 ANQGSEA.

The rearrangement links TRBV4-1 to TRBJ1-1, with D unclear. Trimming shortened V by 4 bases and J by 3 bases, and 15 bases separated the two germline ends. Germline V gene data show CDR1 as MGHRA and CDR2 as YSYEKL. The CDR3 is 15 residues long. The CDR3 nucleotides read TGCGCCAGCAGCCCATTGGGAGGGAGGGACACTGAAGCTTTCTTT. It specifies CASSPLGGRDTEAFF.

The rearrangement links TRBV6-5 to TRBJ1-2; 10 bases map to TRBD1. The germline V gene has CDR1 MNHEY and CDR2 SVGAGI. Germline trimming cut 6 bases from V and 3 bases from J; bases unmatched to any gene: 4. CDR3 length: 14 residues. CDR3 nucleotide sequence: TGTGCCAGCAGGGGACAGGGGACCTACTATGGCTACACCTTC. This codes for CASRGQGTYYGYTF.

This clone appeared once. The chain is built from TRBV30 and TRBJ1-2, with a possible D match to TRBD1 (5 bases). From germline, CDR1 is GTSNPN and CDR2 SVGIG (reference sequence). This CDR3 has 12 amino acids. V dropped 4 bases and J dropped 6 bases, with 12 bases sitting between them. The CDR3 here is CAWNWGGDGYTF. CDR3 DNA: TGTGCCTGGAATTGGGGCGGGGATGGCTACACCTTC.

This clone came up a few times. V is TRBV11-2 and J is TRBJ2-7, with 7 bases aligning to TRBD1. This CDR3 comprises 13 residues. J gave up 5 bases and V 4 bases, and 5 bases lay outside the gene matches. Germline loops: CDR1 SGHAT, CDR2 FQNNGV. Here the CDR3 reads CASSSDRIHEQYF. DNA of the CDR3: TGTGCCAGCAGCTCGGACAGGATCCACGAGCAGTACTTC.

J is TRBJ1-6 and V is TRBV29-1; maybe TRBD1 (6 bases). CDR3 length: 13 amino acids. Trimming pared 5 bases from V and 9 bases from J, leaving 14 bases between. Germline loops: CDR1 SQVTM, CDR2 ANQGSEA. In nucleotides, the CDR3 is TGCAGCGTTCGACGGGGGCAGGGTTCACCCCTCCACTTT. Its protein product is CSVRRGQGSPLHF.

This clone was counted a few times. This chain links TRBV29-1 with TRBJ1-1, with D perhaps TRBD1 (6 bases). Germline loops: CDR1 SQVTM, CDR2 ANQGSEA. This CDR3 contains 15 residues. V lost 7 bases and J 11 bases, leaving 29 bases between the germline ends. CDR3 amino acids: CSGSPGSRGLVGAFF. The CDR3, as DNA: TGCAGCGGTTCACCCGGGAGCAGGGGCTTGGTAGGGGCTTTCTTT.

This clone was counted between two and nine times. The rearrangement links TRBV6-1 to TRBJ2-7; D not resolved. This CDR3 is built from 12 residues. Trimming left V 5 bases short and J 3 bases short, with 8 bases between. In germline, CDR1 is MNHNS, CDR2 SASEGT. The CDR3 DNA reads as TGTGCCAGCAGTCTACAGATCTACGAGCAGTACTTC. Translation: CASSLQIYEQYF.